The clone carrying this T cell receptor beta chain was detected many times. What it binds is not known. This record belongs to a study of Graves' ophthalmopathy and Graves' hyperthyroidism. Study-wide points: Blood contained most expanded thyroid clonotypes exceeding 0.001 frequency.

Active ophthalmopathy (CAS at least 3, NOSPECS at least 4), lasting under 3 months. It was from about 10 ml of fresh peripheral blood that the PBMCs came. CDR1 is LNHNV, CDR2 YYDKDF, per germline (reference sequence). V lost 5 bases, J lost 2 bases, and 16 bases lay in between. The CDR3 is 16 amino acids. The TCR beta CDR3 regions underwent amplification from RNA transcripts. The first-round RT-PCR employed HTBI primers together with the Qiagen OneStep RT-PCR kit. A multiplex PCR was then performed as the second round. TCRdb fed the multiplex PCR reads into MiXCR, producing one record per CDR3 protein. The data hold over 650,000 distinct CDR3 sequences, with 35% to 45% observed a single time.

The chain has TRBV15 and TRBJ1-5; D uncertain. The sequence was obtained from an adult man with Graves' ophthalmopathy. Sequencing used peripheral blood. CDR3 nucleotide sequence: TGTGCCACCAGCTCAAGAGGACCCGGAGGCAATCAGCCCCAGCATTTT. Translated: CATSSRGPGGNQPQHF.